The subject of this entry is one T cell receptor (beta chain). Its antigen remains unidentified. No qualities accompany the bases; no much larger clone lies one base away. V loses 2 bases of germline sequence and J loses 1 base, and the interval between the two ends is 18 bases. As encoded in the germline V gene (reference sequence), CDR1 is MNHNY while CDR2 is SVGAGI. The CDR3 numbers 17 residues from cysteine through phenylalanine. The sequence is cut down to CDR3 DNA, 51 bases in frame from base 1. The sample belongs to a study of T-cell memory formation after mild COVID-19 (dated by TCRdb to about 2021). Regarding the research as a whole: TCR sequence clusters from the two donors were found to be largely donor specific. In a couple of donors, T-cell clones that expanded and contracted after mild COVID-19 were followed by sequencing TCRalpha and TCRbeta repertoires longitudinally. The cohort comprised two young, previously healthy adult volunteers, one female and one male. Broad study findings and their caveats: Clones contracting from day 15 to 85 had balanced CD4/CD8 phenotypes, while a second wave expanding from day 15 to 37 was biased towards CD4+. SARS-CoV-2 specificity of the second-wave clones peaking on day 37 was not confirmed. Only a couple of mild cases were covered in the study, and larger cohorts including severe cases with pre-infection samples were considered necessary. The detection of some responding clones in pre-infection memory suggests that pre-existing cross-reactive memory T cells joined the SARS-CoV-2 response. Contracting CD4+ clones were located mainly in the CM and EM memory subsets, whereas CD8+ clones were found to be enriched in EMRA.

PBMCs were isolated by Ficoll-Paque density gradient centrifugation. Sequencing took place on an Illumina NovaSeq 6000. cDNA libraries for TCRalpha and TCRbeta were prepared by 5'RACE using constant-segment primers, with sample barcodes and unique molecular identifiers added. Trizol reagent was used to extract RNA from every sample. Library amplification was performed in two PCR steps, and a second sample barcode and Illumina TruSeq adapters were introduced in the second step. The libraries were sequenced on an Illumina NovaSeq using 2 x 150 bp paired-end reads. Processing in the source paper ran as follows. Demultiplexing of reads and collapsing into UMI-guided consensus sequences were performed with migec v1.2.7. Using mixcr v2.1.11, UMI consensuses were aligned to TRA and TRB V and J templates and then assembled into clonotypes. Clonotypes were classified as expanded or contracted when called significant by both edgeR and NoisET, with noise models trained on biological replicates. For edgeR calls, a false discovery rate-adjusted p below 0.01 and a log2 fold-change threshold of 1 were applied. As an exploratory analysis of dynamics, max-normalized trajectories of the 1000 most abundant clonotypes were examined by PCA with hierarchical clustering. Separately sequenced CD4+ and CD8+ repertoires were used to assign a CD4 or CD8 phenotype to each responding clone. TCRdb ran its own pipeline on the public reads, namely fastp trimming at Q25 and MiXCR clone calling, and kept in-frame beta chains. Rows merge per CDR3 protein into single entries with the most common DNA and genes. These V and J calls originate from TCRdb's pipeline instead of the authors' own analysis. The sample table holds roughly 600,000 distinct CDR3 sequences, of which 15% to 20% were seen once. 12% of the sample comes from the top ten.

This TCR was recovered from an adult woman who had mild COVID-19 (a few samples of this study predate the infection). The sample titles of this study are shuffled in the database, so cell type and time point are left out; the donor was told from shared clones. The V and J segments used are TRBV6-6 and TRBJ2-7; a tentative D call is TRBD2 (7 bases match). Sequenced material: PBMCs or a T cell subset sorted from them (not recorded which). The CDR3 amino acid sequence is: CASSYDRGRGASYEQYF. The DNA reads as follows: TGTGCCAGCAGTTACGATAGGGGTCGGGGGGCTTCCTACGAGCAGTACTTC.